Described below is a single TCR beta chain sequence and its context. One Seattle source followed patients from active infection through their disease course. Libraries were prepared by immunoSEQ multiplex PCR; TCRdb keeps only in-frame clonotypes and omits some of them. The sample lists some 350,000 clones, 70% to 90% occurring once. The entry originates in a study of blood T cell repertoires in COVID-19. Germline assignment: CDR1 SGHNT and CDR2 YENEEA. The CDR3 covers 15 residues. The trim removed 0 bases at V and 9 bases at J, leaving 2 bases unmatched. This TCR was sampled from a woman aged 30 to 39 with COVID-19, enrolled during active disease. This chain links TRBV11-3 with TRBJ2-1; 13 positions agree with TRBD2. Sample: peripheral blood. The CDR3 sequence is CASSLELAGGTEQFF. CDR3 coding DNA: TGTGCCAGCAGCTTAGAACTAGCGGGAGGGACTGAGCAGTTCTTC. The full variable domain, its missing parts supplied by reference TRBV11-3 and TRBJ2-1, is EAGVVQSPRYKIIEKKQPVAFWCNPISGHNTLYWYLQNLGQGPELLIRYENEEAVDDSQLPKDRFSAERLKGVDSTLKIQPAELGDSAVYLCASSLELAGGTEQFFGPGTRLTVL.